The sequence of this T cell receptor beta chain was determined in a study of blood T cell repertoires in COVID-19. Study in general: Acute-phase and convalescent COVID-19 samples originated in the United States, Italy and Spain.

Germline-derived CDR1 and CDR2 are MNHEY and SVGAGI. The CDR3 has 14 amino acids. V lost 7 bases, J lost 3 bases, and 14 bases lay in between. As processed by the authors: Amplification with reference gene primers provided the estimates of nucleated cell counts. Clones were read by immunoSEQ multiplex PCR, and TCRdb kept only the in-frame ones, dropping some. V, J and clone size were drawn from that table, and D and trimming were deduced from the DNA. The table includes around 68,000 clones, around 86% detected once. The V and J genes are TRBV6-5 and TRBJ2-3; D remains ambiguous. The sample consisted of peripheral blood. The source of this sequence is a man aged 45 to 65 with active COVID-19. CDR3 in amino acids: CASKATASTDTQYF. In nucleotides, the CDR3 is TGTGCCAGCAAAGCTACAGCCTCAACAGATACGCAGTATTTT.